This T cell receptor beta chain originates from a study of blood T cell repertoires in COVID-19. Profiling relied on immunoSEQ multiplex PCR, and the TCRdb table lists in-frame clones only, not all of them. The sample gives around 360,000 clones, more than 70% of which show up once; about 2.1% is in the top ten. The CDR3 runs to 14 residues. V was cut by 10 bases and J by 2 bases, with 13 bases left in between. Germline lookup yields CDR1 SGHNT and CDR2 YYREEE (reference sequence). The receptor's source is a middle-aged man in a cohort exposed to, infected with or recovered from COVID-19 (not recorded which). Source material: PBMCs or T cells enriched from blood (not recorded which). This chain uses TRBV5-4 with TRBJ1-6; D gene ambiguous. The CDR3 coding sequence is TGTGCCGAAGCGGAGTCACCCTATAATTCACCCCTCCACTTT. It translates to CAEAESPYNSPLHF.